This T cell receptor (beta chain) was identified in a study of vaccination and CD4 T cells after COVID-19. The Oncomine TCR Beta short-read assay was what sequenced the DNA obtained from cultured CD4+ T cells. TCRdb independently ran MiXCR on the PCR reads; one entry per CDR3 protein. The table lists approximately 14,000 distinct CDR3 sequences, almost 40% of them singletons. As to this clonotype: Antigen specificity is unknown.

Germline CDR1 reads SGHRS; CDR2 reads YFSETQ. The CDR3 totals 17 residues. V dropped 0 bases and J dropped 3; count of bases not matched to a gene: 7. Treatment: approximately 9-day PBMC culture with coronavirus spike peptide pools or control peptides (ViraFEST assay). The clonotype originates from a human donor who had recovered from COVID-19. Material: CD4+ T cells from blood, cultured in vitro. The chain carries TRBV5-1 and TRBJ2-5; 11 bases agree with TRBD2. The CDR3 sequence is CASSLGGSGRAEETQYF. The CDR3 bases are TGCGCCAGCAGCTTGGGGGGTAGCGGGAGGGCCGAAGAGACCCAGTACTTC.